This T cell receptor (beta chain) was found in a study of identical twins. Study-wide points: Models predicted less out-of-frame TCR alpha sharing in monozygotic twins than was found.

Each CDR3 protein is one row after TCRdb ran MiXCR on the 5' RACE reads. Of about 220,000 distinct CDR3 sequences listed, around 6.8% are singletons. This clonotype was seen ten or more times. As yet, its antigen is unknown. Germline CDR1 SGHTA, CDR2 FQGNSA. This CDR3 comprises 13 residues. V shed 7 bases and J shed 2 bases, with 12 bases lying between them. These records were also assigned to another study, of yellow fever vaccine responses in identical twins. Per that paper: The authors reported partly convergent, partly personalized vaccine responses in identical twins.

The TCR comes from a woman aged 18-29 years in good health. The gene calls are TRBV7-2 and TRBJ2-7, with D hard to call. The sequenced sample consisted of memory (CD45RO+) T cells sorted from blood. CDR3 amino acids: CASTRTAPYEQYF. The CDR3 DNA reads TGTGCCAGCACCAGGACCGCACCCTACGAGCAGTACTTC.